This TCR beta chain was found in a study of T-cell memory formation after mild COVID-19. Germline lookup yields CDR1 SGHDT and CDR2 YYEEEE. The CDR3 has 17 residues. The J segment lost 2 bases and the V segment lost 4 bases, leaving 13 bases of the junction unmatched. From the 5' RACE reads, TCRdb called clonotypes with MiXCR, one entry per CDR3 protein. The sample lists about 440,000 distinct CDR3 sequences; 15% to 25% were seen once. This rearrangement joins TRBV5-6 to TRBJ2-3; 7 nucleotides match TRBD2. The sequenced sample consisted of PBMCs or a T cell subset sorted from them (not recorded which). The sequence derives from an adult woman who had mild COVID-19 (a few samples of this study predate the infection). Cell type and time point are not known. CDR3: CASSPNAGTKNTDTQYF. In DNA form, the CDR3 reads TGTGCCAGCAGCCCCAACGCCGGGACTAAGAACACAGATACGCAGTATTTT.